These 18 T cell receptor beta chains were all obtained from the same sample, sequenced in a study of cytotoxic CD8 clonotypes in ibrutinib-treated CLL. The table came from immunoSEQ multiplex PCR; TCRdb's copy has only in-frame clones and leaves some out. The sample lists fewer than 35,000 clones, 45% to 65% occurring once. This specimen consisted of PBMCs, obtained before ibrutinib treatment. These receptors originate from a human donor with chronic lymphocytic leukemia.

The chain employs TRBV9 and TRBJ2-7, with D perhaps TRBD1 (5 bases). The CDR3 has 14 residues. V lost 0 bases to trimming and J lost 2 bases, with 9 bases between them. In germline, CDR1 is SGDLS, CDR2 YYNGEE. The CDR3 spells CASSVGVGAYEQYF. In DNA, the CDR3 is TGTGCCAGCAGCGTAGGTGTAGGGGCCTACGAGCAGTACTTC.

CDR3 bases: TGTGCCACCAGCAGAGGAAGATTGGGGGGCGTCCAAGAGACCCAGTACTTC. Translation: CATSRGRLGGVQETQYF. The chain employs TRBV15 and TRBJ2-5, with D perhaps matching TRBD1 or TRBD2 (6 bases each). The V end was cut by 1 base, the J end by 1 base, with 16 bases between. Germline V gene data show CDR1 as LNHNV and CDR2 as YYDKDF (reference sequence). This CDR3 comprises 17 residues.

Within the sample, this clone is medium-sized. This CDR3 is CSAPGQGAQAGEQFF. CDR3 DNA: TGCAGCGCTCCGGGACAGGGGGCGCAAGCAGGTGAGCAGTTCTTC. V usage is TRBV29-1 and J usage is TRBJ2-1; 12 nucleotides match TRBD1. Per germline, CDR1 SQVTM and CDR2 ANQGSEA. CDR3 length: 15 residues. V shed 7 bases and J 9 bases; nucleotides not matched to a gene: 13.

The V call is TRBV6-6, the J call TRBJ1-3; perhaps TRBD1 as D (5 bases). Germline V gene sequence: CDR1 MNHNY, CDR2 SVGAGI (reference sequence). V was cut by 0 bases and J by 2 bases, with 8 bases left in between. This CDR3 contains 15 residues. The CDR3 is CASSYSPRAGNTIYF. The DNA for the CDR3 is TGTGCCAGCAGTTACTCACCCAGGGCTGGAAACACCATATATTTT.

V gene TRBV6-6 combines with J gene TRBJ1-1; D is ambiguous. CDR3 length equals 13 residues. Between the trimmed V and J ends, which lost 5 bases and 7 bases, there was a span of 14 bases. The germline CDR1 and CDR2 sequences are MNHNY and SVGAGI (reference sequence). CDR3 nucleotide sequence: TGTGCCAGCAGTCTTCTTTGGAACGGTGAAGCTTTCTTT. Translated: CASSLLWNGEAFF.

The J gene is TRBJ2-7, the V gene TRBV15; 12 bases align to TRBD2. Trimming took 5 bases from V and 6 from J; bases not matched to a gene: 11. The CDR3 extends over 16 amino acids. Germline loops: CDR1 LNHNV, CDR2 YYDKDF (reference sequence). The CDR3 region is CATSPRLAGVAGEQYF. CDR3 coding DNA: TGTGCCACCAGCCCTCGACTAGCGGGAGTCGCCGGCGAGCAGTACTTC.

Written as DNA, the CDR3 is TGCAGCGTTGAATCCGGGGCAAGGGGCACCCCAGGGGAGCTGTTTTTT. The encoded protein is CSVESGARGTPGELFF. V and J are TRBV29-1 and TRBJ2-2; D might be TRBD1 or TRBD2, each matching 5 bases. Trimming left V 2 bases short and J 8 bases short, with 21 bases between. The CDR3 is 16 residues long. Germline CDR1 reads SQVTM; CDR2 reads ANQGSEA.

CDR3 coding DNA: TGTGCCAGCAGCTTAGGGGGCGGGTTGGAGACCCAGTACTTC. It yields the protein CASSLGGGLETQYF. This chain links TRBV7-7 with TRBJ2-5; D possibly uses TRBD1 or TRBD2 (5 bases each). Trimming pared 1 base from V and 5 bases from J, leaving 11 bases between. The CDR3 is made up of 14 amino acids. Germline CDR1 is SSHAT and CDR2 is FNYEAQ (reference sequence).

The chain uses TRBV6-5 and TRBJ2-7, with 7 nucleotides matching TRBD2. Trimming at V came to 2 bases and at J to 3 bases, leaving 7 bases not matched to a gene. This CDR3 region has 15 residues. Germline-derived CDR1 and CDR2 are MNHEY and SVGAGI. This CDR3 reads CASSYHPGLNYEQYF. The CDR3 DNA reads TGTGCCAGCAGTTACCATCCGGGACTAAACTACGAGCAGTACTTC.

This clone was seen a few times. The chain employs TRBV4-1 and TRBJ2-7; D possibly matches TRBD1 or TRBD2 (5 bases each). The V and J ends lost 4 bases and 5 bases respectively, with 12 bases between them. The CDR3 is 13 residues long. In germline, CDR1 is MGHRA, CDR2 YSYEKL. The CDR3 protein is CASSRGTWDEQYF. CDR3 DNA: TGCGCCAGCAGCCGGGGGACCTGGGACGAGCAGTACTTC.

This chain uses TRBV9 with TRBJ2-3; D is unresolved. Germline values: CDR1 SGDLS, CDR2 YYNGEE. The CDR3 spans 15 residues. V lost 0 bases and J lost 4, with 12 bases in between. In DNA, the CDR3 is TGTGCCAGCAGCGTAGAAGGCTGGCTGGCAGATACGCAGTATTTT. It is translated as CASSVEGWLADTQYF.

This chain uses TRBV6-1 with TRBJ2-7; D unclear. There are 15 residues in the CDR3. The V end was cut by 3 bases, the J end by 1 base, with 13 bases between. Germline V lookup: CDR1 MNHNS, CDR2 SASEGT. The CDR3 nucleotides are TGTGCCAGCAGTGATTCCAGGCTCTATTCCTACGAGCAGTACTTC. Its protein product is CASSDSRLYSYEQYF.

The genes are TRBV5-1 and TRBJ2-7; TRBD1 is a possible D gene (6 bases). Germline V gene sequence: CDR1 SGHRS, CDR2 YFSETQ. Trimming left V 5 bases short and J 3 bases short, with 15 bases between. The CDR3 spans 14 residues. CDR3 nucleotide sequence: TGCGCCAGCAGTCTGACAGGACTCTACTACGAGCAGTACTTC. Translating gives CASSLTGLYYEQYF.

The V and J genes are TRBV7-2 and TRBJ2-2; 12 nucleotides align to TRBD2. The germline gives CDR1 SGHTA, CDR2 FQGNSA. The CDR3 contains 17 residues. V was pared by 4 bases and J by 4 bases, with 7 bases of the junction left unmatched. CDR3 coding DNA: TGTGCCAGCAGCTCCAGACTAGCGGGAGCTGGCACCGGGGAGCTGTTTTTT. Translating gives CASSSRLAGAGTGELFF.

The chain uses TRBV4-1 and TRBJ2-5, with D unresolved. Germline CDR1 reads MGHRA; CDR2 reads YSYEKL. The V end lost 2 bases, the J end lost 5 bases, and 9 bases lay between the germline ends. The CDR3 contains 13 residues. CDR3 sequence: CASSQWRGETQYF. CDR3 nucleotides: TGCGCCAGCAGCCAATGGCGTGGGGAGACCCAGTACTTC.

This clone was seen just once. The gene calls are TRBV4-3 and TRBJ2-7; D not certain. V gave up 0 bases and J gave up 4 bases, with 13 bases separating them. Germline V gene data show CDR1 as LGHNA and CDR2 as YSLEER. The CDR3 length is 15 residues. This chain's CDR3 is CASSQDRSFYYEQYF. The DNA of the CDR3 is TGCGCCAGCAGCCAAGACCGATCCTTTTATTACGAGCAGTACTTC.

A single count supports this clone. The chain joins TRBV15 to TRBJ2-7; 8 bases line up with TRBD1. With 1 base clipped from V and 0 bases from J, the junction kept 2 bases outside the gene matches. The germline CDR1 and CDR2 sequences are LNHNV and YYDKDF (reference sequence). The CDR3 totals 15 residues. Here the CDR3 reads CATSRGQGPSYEQYF. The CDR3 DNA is TGTGCCACCAGCAGAGGACAGGGGCCCTCCTACGAGCAGTACTTC.

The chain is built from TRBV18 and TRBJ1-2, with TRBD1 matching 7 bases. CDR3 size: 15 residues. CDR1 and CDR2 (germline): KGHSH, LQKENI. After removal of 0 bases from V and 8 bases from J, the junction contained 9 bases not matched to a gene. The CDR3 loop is CASSPPQTGIIGYTF. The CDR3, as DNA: TGTGCCAGCTCACCACCCCAGACAGGGATCATCGGCTACACCTTC. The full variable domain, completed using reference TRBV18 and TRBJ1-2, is NAGVMQNPRHLVRRRGQEARLRCSPMKGHSHVYWYRQLPEEGLKFMVYLQKENIIDESGMPKERFSAEFPKEGPSILRIQQVVRGDSAAYFCASSPPQTGIIGYTFGSGTRLTVV.